Included here is one TCR beta chain sequence, with context. The source of the sample is a study of control samples from healthy donors and cancer patients. Produced via immunoSEQ multiplex PCR; TCRdb's table is partial and in-frame only. The sample holds approximately 120,000 clones, 90% seen once. The CDR3 length is 15 residues. Sequenced: blood. This clonotype was obtained from a human donor in good health. The donor label of this sample is uncertain. The chain carries TRBV21-1 and TRBJ1-5; TRBD1, the D gene given by the table, was not confirmed from the DNA. TRBV21-1 is a pseudogene. The CDR3 here is CASSKRTGSFQPQHF. The CDR3 DNA reads TGTGCCAGCAGCAAGCGGACAGGGTCGTTCCAGCCCCAGCATTTT.